One T cell receptor beta chain is described in this entry. The data stem from a study of blood T cell repertoires in COVID-19. The wider study: The cDNA or gDNA used as material had been derived from T cells, B-cell-depleted T cells, or PBMCs.

Per the original methods: Using reference gene primer amplification, nucleated cell counts were estimated. The data were produced by immunoSEQ multiplex PCR, yet TCRdb's version contains in-frame clones alone and is incomplete. The V and J calls and the clone size are those of that table, but D and trimming were determined from the DNA. Found here are nearly 90,000 clones, 80% to 90% of them singletons; the top ten hold 11%. The CDR3 length is 14 residues. V lost 6 bases to trimming and J lost 6 bases; unmatched junction nucleotides: 9. Germline V gene data show CDR1 as LNHDA and CDR2 as SQIVND (reference sequence).

This TCR derives from an older man with acute or convalescent COVID-19. The chain recombines TRBV19 with TRBJ1-2; TRBD1 aligns across 8 bases. The sample was peripheral blood. This CDR3 is CASRPGTGFDGYTF. The CDR3 bases are TGTGCCAGTAGACCTGGGACAGGCTTCGATGGCTACACCTTC. Looking up the rest from reference TRBV19 and TRBJ1-2 gives the full variable domain: DGGITQSPKYLFRKEGQNVTLSCEQNLNHDAMYWYRQDPGQGLRLIYYSQIVNDFQKGDIAEGYSVSREKKESFPLTVTSAQKNPTAFYLCASRPGTGFDGYTFGSGTRLTVV.